This T cell receptor (beta chain) was identified in a study of chemoradiotherapy in HPV16-positive cancers. CDR1 MNHNY and CDR2 SVGAGI come from the germline V gene (reference sequence). The CDR3 extends over 12 amino acids. V was shortened by 6 bases and J by 6 bases, with 12 bases between the two germline ends. Assay used: immunoSEQ multiplex PCR; TCRdb lists only in-frame clones, some missing. Found here are roughly 11,000 clones, more than 70% of them singletons; the top ten hold around 2%. The material was obtained from a patient who underwent chemoradiotherapy. V is TRBV6-6 and J is TRBJ2-7, with D possibly called TRBD1 or TRBD2 (5 bases each). The origin of this receptor is a human donor with HPV-associated anogenital cancer. DNA for the CDR3: TGTGCCAGCAGGAGAGAGGGACGCGAGCAGTACTTC. Translated: CASRREGREQYF.